This record looks at one T cell receptor (beta chain) sequence and its context. In TCRdb, the RACE reads were re-called with MiXCR into one record per CDR3 protein. The table includes some 350,000 distinct CDR3 sequences, about 7% detected once. Time point of the sample: patch test 1, 2 weeks after DPC sensitization. Treatment of the sample: therapeutic diphenylcyclopropenone sensitization with weekly scalp DPC. This record belongs to a study of human T cells and chemical hapten exposure. The sequence came from a woman under 30 with alopecia areata. Some clones in this sample may be carry-over from other donors' samples. The specimen was whole blood, collected in connection with sensitization to the hapten diphenylcyclopropenone (DPC).

CDR3 sequence reads: CASSRGAGYQETQYF. In nucleotides, the CDR3 is TGTGCCAGCAGTAGAGGGGCCGGGTACCAAGAGACCCAGTACTTC. The chain recombines TRBV14 with TRBJ2-5; D could derive from TRBD1 or TRBD2 (5 bases each). From germline, CDR1 is SGHDN and CDR2 FVKESK. CDR3 length equals 15 residues. Deletions cut 6 bases from V and 0 bases from J, with 14 bases between.